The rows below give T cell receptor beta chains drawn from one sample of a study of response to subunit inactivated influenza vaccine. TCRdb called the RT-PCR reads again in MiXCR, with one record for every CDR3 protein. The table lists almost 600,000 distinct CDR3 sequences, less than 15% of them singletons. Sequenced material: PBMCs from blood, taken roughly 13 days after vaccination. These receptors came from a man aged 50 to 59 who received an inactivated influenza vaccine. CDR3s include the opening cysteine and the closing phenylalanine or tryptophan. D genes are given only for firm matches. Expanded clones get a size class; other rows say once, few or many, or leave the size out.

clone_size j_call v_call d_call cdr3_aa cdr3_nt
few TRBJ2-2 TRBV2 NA CASRPLPNTGELFF TGTGCCAGCAGGCCCCTCCCGAACACCGGGGAGCTGTTTTTT
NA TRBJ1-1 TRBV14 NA CASSPALKYAEAFF TGTGCCAGCAGCCCAGCTCTCAAATACGCTGAAGCTTTCTTT
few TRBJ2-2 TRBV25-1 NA CASAGTGNTGELFF TGTGCCAGCGCCGGGACGGGGAACACCGGGGAGCTGTTTTTT
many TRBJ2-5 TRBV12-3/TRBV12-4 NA CASSLNQGGRETQYF TGTGCCAGCAGTTTAAACCAGGGAGGACGAGAGACCCAGTACTTC
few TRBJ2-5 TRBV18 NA CASSPPMLQQETQYF TGTGCCAGCTCACCCCCCATGTTACAACAAGAGACCCAGTACTTC
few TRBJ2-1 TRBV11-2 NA CASGEGNEQFF TGTGCCAGCGGCGAGGGGAATGAGCAGTTCTTC
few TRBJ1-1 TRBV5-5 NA CASSLVGSTPEAFF TGTGCCAGCAGCTTGGTAGGCAGTACGCCTGAAGCTTTCTTT
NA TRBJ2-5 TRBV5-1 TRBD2 CASSLFGGGGYQETQYF TGCGCCAGCAGCTTGTTCGGCGGGGGGGGATACCAAGAGACCCAGTACTTC
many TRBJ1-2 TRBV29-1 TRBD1 CSVGQGNYGYTF TGCAGCGTTGGACAGGGAAACTATGGCTACACCTTC
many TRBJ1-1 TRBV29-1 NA CSGTENTEAFF TGCAGCGGTACAGAAAACACTGAAGCTTTCTTT
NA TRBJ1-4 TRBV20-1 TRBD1 CSARNRQGRWEKLFF TGCAGTGCTAGAAATCGACAGGGGCGGTGGGAAAAACTGTTTTTT
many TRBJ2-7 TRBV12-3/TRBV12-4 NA CASSRQGGAQYF TGTGCCAGCAGTCGCCAGGGTGGGGCGCAGTACTTC
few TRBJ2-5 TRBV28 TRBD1 CASRSDRGYETQYF TGTGCCAGCAGATCAGACAGGGGGTACGAGACCCAGTACTTC
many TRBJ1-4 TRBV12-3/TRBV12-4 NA CASSPFAGRGNEKLFF TGTGCCAGCAGCCCATTTGCGGGGAGGGGGAATGAAAAACTGTTTTTT
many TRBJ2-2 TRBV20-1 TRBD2 CSARARLATTGELFF TGCAGTGCTAGAGCCCGACTAGCGACCACCGGGGAGCTGTTTTTT
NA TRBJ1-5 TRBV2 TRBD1 CASSGTGSQPQHF TGTGCCAGCAGTGGGACAGGGAGTCAGCCCCAGCATTTT
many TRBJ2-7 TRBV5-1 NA CASSLGDGFYEQYF TGCGCCAGCAGCTTGGGCGACGGATTCTACGAGCAGTACTTC
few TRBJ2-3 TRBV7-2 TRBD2 CASRWEGLTDTQYF TGTGCCAGCAGATGGGAGGGTCTCACAGATACGCAGTATTTT
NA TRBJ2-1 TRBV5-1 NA CASSPSRGDEQFF TGCGCCAGCAGCCCTTCGAGGGGGGATGAGCAGTTCTTC
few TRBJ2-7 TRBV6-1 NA CASSAGLKGYEQYF TGTGCCAGCAGTGCAGGGCTCAAGGGCTACGAGCAGTACTTC